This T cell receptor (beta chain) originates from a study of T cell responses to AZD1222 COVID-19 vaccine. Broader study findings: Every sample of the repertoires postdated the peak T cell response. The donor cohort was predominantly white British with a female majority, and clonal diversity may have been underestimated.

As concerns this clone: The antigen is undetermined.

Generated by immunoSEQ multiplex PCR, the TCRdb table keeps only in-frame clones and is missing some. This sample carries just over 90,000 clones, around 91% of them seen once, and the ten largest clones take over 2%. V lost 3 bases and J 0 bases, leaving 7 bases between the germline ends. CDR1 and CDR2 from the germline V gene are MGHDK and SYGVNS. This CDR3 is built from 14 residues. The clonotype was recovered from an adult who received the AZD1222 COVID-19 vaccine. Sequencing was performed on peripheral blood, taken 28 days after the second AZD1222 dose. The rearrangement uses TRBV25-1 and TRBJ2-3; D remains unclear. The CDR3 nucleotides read TGTGCCAGCAGTGAGCAGGCTAGCACAGATACGCAGTATTTT. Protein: CASSEQASTDTQYF.